This T cell receptor beta chain was found in a study of blood T cell dynamics during melanoma immunotherapy. Time point given: week 3, after first cycle of checkpoint inhibitor. Germline V gene lookup returns CDR1 MNHNS and CDR2 SASEGT. The CDR3 extends over 14 amino acids. Trimming took 1 base from V and 1 from J, leaving 4 bases between them. Sequenced by immunoSEQ multiplex PCR; TCRdb stores in-frame clones only, minus some. The table lists about 7,300 clones, roughly 77% of them singletons. This clonotype originated in a human donor with melanoma. Source: blood, taken from a patient treated with checkpoint blockade. J is TRBJ1-4 and V is TRBV6-1; D remains ambiguous. The CDR3 DNA reads as TGTGCCAGCAGTGAAGAGGGAACTAATGAAAAACTGTTTTTT. It translates to CASSEEGTNEKLFF.